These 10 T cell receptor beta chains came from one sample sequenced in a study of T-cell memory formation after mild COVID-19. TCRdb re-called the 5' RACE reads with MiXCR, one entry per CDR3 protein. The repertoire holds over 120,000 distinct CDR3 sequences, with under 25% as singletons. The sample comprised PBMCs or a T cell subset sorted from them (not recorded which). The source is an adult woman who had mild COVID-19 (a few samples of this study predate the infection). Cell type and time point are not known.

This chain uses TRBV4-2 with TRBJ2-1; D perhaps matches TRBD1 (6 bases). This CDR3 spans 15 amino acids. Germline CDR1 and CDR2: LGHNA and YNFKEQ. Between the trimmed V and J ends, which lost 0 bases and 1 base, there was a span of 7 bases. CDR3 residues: CASSQDDRSYNEQFF. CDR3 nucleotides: TGTGCCAGCAGCCAAGATGACAGGTCCTACAATGAGCAGTTCTTC.

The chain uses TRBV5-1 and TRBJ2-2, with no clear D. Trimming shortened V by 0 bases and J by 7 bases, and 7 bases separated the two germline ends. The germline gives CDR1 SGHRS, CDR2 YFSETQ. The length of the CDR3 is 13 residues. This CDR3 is CASSLDPGGELFF. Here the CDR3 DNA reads TGCGCCAGCAGCTTGGATCCGGGCGGGGAGCTGTTTTTT.

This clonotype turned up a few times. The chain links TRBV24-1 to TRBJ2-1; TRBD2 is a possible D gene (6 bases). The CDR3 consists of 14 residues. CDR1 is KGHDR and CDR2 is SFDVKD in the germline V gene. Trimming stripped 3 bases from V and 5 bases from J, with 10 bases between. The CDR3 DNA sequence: TGTGCCACCAGTGATGGCGGGGCCCACAATGAGCAGTTCTTC. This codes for CATSDGGAHNEQFF.

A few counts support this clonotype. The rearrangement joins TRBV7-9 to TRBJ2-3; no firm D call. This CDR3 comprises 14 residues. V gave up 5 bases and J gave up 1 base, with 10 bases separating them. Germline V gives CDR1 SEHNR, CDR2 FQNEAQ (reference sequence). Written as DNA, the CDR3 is TGTGCCAGCAGCCTAACGGACCGCACAGATACGCAGTATTTT. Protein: CASSLTDRTDTQYF.

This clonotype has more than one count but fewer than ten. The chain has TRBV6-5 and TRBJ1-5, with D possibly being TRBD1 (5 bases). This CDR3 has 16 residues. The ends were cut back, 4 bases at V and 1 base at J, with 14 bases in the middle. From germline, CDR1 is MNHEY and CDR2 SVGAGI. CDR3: CASSFRDGKSNQPQHF. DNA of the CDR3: TGTGCCAGCAGTTTCCGGGACGGTAAAAGCAATCAGCCCCAGCATTTT.

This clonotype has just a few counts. CDR3 in amino acids: CAWSVSSTDTQYF. The CDR3 bases are TGTGCCTGGAGTGTAAGTAGCACAGATACGCAGTATTTT. The genes are TRBV30 and TRBJ2-3; D uncertain. The CDR3 runs to 13 residues. Germline V gene sequence: CDR1 GTSNPN, CDR2 SVGIG (reference sequence). Trimming shortened V by 0 bases and J by 0 bases, and 4 bases separated the two germline ends.

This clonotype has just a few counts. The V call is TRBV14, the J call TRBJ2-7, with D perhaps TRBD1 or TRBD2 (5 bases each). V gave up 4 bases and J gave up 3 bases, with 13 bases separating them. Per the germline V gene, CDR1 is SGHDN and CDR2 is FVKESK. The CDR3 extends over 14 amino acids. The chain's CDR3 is CASSLGRGIYEQYF. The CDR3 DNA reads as TGTGCCAGCAGCCTGGGACGGGGTATCTACGAGCAGTACTTC.

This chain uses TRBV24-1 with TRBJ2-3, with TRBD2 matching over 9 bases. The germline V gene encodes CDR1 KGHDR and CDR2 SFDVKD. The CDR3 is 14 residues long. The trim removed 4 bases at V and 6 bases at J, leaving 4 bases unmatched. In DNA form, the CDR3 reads TGTGCCACCAGTGAGAGCGGGAGGTCGGATACGCAGTATTTT. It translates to CATSESGRSDTQYF.

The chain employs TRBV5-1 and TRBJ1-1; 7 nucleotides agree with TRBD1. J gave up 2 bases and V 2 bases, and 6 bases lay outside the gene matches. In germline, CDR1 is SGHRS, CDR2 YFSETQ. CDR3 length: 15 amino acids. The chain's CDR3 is CASSFSGTANTEAFF. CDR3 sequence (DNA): TGCGCCAGCAGCTTCTCCGGGACAGCTAACACTGAAGCTTTCTTT.

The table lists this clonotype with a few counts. The chain's CDR3 is CASSQVHRGDAEAFF. CDR3 sequence (DNA): TGCGCCAGCAGCCAAGTTCATAGGGGTGACGCTGAAGCTTTCTTT. The V call is TRBV4-1, the J call TRBJ1-1; D is perhaps TRBD1 (5 bases). This CDR3 has 15 residues. V lost 1 base and J lost 6, with 15 bases in between. Looked up from germline, CDR1 is MGHRA and CDR2 is YSYEKL.